This is a list of T cell receptor beta chains from one sample in a study of blood T cell repertoires in COVID-19. Clones were read by immunoSEQ multiplex PCR, and TCRdb kept only the in-frame ones, dropping some. The repertoire holds roughly 7,800 clones, with about 91% as singletons. The sample consisted of peripheral blood. Receptor source: a woman aged 45-65 years with active or convalescent COVID-19. CDR3s include the opening cysteine and the closing phenylalanine or tryptophan. The order of the fields is J gene, V gene, D gene, clone size, CDR3 DNA, CDR3 protein. D genes are given only for firm matches. The size field is filled for only some rows; it gives once, few, many or a size class.

TRBJ1-2 TRBV28 . . TGTGCCAGCAGGAGACAGGCGAGCTATGGCTACACCTTC CASRRQASYGYTF
TRBJ1-5 TRBV2 . once TGTGCCAGCATGCGGGCGGGCAATCAGCCCCAGCATTTT CASMRAGNQPQHF
TRBJ2-1 TRBV27 . . TGTGCCACTTATCGAGCGAATGAGCAGTTCTTC CATYRANEQFF
TRBJ1-1 TRBV2 . . TGTGCCAGCAGTCAGGAGAACACTGAAGCTTTCTTT CASSQENTEAFF
TRBJ2-7 TRBV7-2 . . TGTGCCAGCAGCTGGGGGGTCCTCTCCTACGAGCAGTACTTC CASSWGVLSYEQYF
TRBJ2-7 TRBV5-1 . . TGCGCCAGCAGCTTTGGAGAATACGAGCAGTACTTC CASSFGEYEQYF
TRBJ2-2 TRBV7-3 TRBD2 . TGTGCCAGCAGCCGAGACCCTAGCGGGGGGGCCTTCGGGGAGCTGTTTTTT CASSRDPSGGAFGELFF
TRBJ1-4 TRBV28 TRBD1 . TGTGCCAGCAGGTCCGGGACAGGGAATGAAAAACTGTTTTTT CASRSGTGNEKLFF
TRBJ1-6 TRBV4-1 . few TGCGCCAGCAGCCCCCGGGAGAGCTCCTATAATTCACCCCTCCACTTT CASSPRESSYNSPLHF
TRBJ1-1 TRBV12-3/TRBV12-4 . . TGTGCCAGCAGTTTGGGTGGAGGGGCGGTGGCTTTCTTT CASSLGGGAVAFF
TRBJ2-1 TRBV19 . . TGTGCCAGTAGGAGGGCGGATTCCTACAATGAGCAGTTCTTC CASRRADSYNEQFF
TRBJ2-1 TRBV3-1/TRBV3-2 . . TGTGCCAGCAGCCAAGTCCAGGGTGAGCAGTTCTTC CASSQVQGEQFF
TRBJ1-1 TRBV7-2 . . TGTGCCAGCAGCACTTGGACAAGGAACACTGAAGCTTTCTTT CASSTWTRNTEAFF
TRBJ2-7 TRBV27 TRBD1 . TGTGCCAGCAGAAGGGGGCCCTTATTCTACGAGCAGTACTTC CASRRGPLFYEQYF
TRBJ2-1 TRBV5-1 . . TGCGCCAGCAGCCAAACCGGGACTTCTCTATTTACCTCCTACAATGAGCAGTTCTTC CASSQTGTSLFTSYNEQFF
TRBJ2-5 TRBV7-2 . once TGTGCCAGCAGCCAGTCAGGAGGGAGAGAGACCCAGTACTTC CASSQSGGRETQYF
TRBJ1-1 TRBV6-5 TRBD1 . TGTGCCAGCAGGGAGGGGGCGGGACAGGTCGAAGCTTTCTTT CASREGAGQVEAFF
TRBJ2-4 TRBV19 . . TGTGCCAGTAGGAACAGAACCAAAAACATTCAGTACTTC CASRNRTKNIQYF
TRBJ1-4 TRBV5-4 TRBD1 . TGTGCCAGCAGCGGACAGGGGCTGGCTAATGAAAAACTGTTTTTT CASSGQGLANEKLFF
TRBJ2-2 TRBV7-2 TRBD1 few TGTGCCAGCAGCTCCACAAACCGACAGGGTCAGGCGCCCGGGGAGCTGTTTTTT CASSSTNRQGQAPGELFF
TRBJ1-1 TRBV3-1/TRBV3-2 . few TGTGCCAGCAGCCAACCAGGGACTGAAGCTTTCTTT CASSQPGTEAFF
TRBJ2-3 TRBV11-2 TRBD2 . TGTGCCAGCAGCCTCACCCACGGGGGGGCCCTACACGCAGATACGCAGTATTTT CASSLTHGGALHADTQYF
TRBJ1-2 TRBV7-9 . . TGTGCCAGCAGCTTAGTGGAGACAGATGGCTACACCTTC CASSLVETDGYTF
TRBJ2-7 TRBV13 TRBD2 . TGTGCCAGCAGCTTAGGGGCTAGCGGGAGGGCGTCCTACGAGCAGTACTTC CASSLGASGRASYEQYF
TRBJ1-6 TRBV21-1 . . TGTGCCAGCATTTCCCACAGGGGACCTTACTCCTATAATTCACCCCTCCACTTT CASISHRGPYSYNSPLHF
TRBJ2-4 TRBV3-1/TRBV3-2 . . TGTGCCAGCAGCCAATTGAGCATTCAGTACTTC CASSQLSIQYF
TRBJ2-7 TRBV2 . . TGTGCCAGCAGCGGAGGCATGGGGACTGCATACGAGCAGTACTTC CASSGGMGTAYEQYF
TRBJ2-4 TRBV6-2/TRBV6-3 TRBD1 . TGTGCCAGCAGTTACGGGACAGGAGGAGCCAAAAACATTCAGTACTTC CASSYGTGGAKNIQYF
TRBJ2-7 TRBV6-2/TRBV6-3 TRBD2 . TGTGCCAGCAGTGACTCCCTCCTTCGGGGGGGACTTACCTACGAGCAGTACTTC CASSDSLLRGGLTYEQYF
TRBJ2-3 TRBV5-6 TRBD2 . TGTGCCAGCAGCCCAAGACTAGCGGGAGTGGATGACACAGATACGCAGTATTTT CASSPRLAGVDDTDTQYF
TRBJ2-2 TRBV2 TRBD1 . TGTGCCAGCACCGGGACAGGGGTTAACGGGGAGCTGTTTTTT CASTGTGVNGELFF
TRBJ2-6 TRBV19 . . TGTGCCAGTAGTATCCCACACAGCTCGAACTCTGGGGCCAACGTCCTGACTTTC CASSIPHSSNSGANVLTF
TRBJ2-7 TRBV28 . . TGTGCCAGCAGTTTACGCGGAGTTCCAACCTACGAGCAGTACTTC CASSLRGVPTYEQYF
TRBJ2-7 TRBV6-1 . . TGTGCCAGCAGTGACAGACGCAAGCGAACCTACGAGCAGTACTTC CASSDRRKRTYEQYF
TRBJ2-5 TRBV23-1 . . TGCGCCAGCAGGAGAGAGTACCAAGAGACCCAGTACTTC CASRREYQETQYF
TRBJ2-5 TRBV14 TRBD1 . TGTGCCAGCAGCCCGGGACAGGGGATATTGAGGGAGACCCAGTACTTC CASSPGQGILRETQYF
TRBJ1-1 TRBV25-1 TRBD1 . TGTGCCAGCAGGGGGGACAGGGTCGGTTGGAAAGTCACTGAAGCTTTCTTT CASRGDRVGWKVTEAFF
TRBJ2-3 TRBV2 . . TGTGCCAGCAGAAGGCTAGCTGATGCAGATACGCAGTATTTT CASRRLADADTQYF
TRBJ2-7 TRBV18 TRBD1 . TGTGCCAGCTCACAAAATATCGGGACAGGTCCCGAGCAGTACTTC CASSQNIGTGPEQYF
TRBJ1-1 TRBV18 TRBD1 . TGTGCCAGCTCAGACAGCAGGACAGGGGTGAACACTGAAGCTTTCTTT CASSDSRTGVNTEAFF
TRBJ1-4 TRBV3-1/TRBV3-2 TRBD1 . TGTGCCAGCAGCCAAAGGACAGGGGCGGAAAAACTGTTTTTT CASSQRTGAEKLFF
TRBJ2-7 TRBV28 . . TGTGCCAGCAGCCTACCCACAGGGAGGGGTCGTTCCTACGAGCAGTACTTC CASSLPTGRGRSYEQYF
TRBJ1-5 TRBV30 . . TGTGCCTGGAGTAGGGGTAATAGCAATCAGCCCCAGCATTTT CAWSRGNSNQPQHF
TRBJ2-5 TRBV18 TRBD2 . TGTGCCAGCTCACCACCCGGACTAGCGGGGGGAGAGACCCAGTACTTC CASSPPGLAGGETQYF
TRBJ1-6 TRBV6-5 . . TGTGCCAGCAGGCGCTTCGGGAATTCACCCCTCCACTTT CASRRFGNSPLHF
TRBJ2-2 TRBV7-8 . . TGTGCCAGCAGCCCCCTCACCGGGGAGCTGTTTTTT CASSPLTGELFF
TRBJ2-5 TRBV4-3 . . TGCGCCAGCAGCCAGTGGAGGGGGCCGGAAGAGACCCAGTACTTC CASSQWRGPEETQYF
TRBJ2-7 TRBV28 TRBD1 . TGTGCCAGCAGTTTACTAGGGGGCAACTCCTACGAGCAGTACTTC CASSLLGGNSYEQYF
TRBJ2-1 TRBV11-2 TRBD2 . TGTGCCAGCAGCGCTTCCGGGGGGGAGTTCTTC CASSASGGEFF
TRBJ1-1 TRBV2 TRBD1 . TGTGCCAGCAGGGCACAGGGGGGGAACACTGAAGCTTTCTTT CASRAQGGNTEAFF
TRBJ1-2 TRBV4-1 TRBD1 . TGCGCCAGCAGCCAAGAGCGGCAGGGGGCCCGCTATGGCTACACCTTC CASSQERQGARYGYTF
TRBJ2-1 TRBV19 TRBD2 . TGTGCCAGTAGCCCAGCGGGGCGGCCATCCTACAATGAGCAGTTCTTC CASSPAGRPSYNEQFF
TRBJ2-7 TRBV4-2 . . TGTGCCAGCAGCCAAGTGGGAGCGAACGAGCAGTACTTC CASSQVGANEQYF
TRBJ1-5 TRBV3-1/TRBV3-2 . . TGTGCCAGCAGCCCCACAGGGTCCAATCAGCCCCAGCATTTT CASSPTGSNQPQHF
TRBJ2-5 TRBV11-2 TRBD2 . TGTGCCAGCAGCTTTAGCGGGGCAGGAGAGACCCAGTACTTC CASSFSGAGETQYF